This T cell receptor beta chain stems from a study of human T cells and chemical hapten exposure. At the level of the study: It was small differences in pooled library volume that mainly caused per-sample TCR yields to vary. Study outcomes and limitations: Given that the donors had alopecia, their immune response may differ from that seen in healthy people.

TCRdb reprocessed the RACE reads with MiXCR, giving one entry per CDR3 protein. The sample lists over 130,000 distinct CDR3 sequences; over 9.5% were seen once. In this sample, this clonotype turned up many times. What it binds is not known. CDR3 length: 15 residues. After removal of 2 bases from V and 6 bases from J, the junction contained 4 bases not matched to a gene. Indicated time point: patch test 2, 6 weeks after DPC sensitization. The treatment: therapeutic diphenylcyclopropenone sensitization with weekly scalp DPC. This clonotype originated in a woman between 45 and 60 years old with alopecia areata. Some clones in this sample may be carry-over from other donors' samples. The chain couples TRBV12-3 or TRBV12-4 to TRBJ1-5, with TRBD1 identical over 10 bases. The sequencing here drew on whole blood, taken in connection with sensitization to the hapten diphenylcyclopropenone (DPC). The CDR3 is CASSLRGQGSQPQHF. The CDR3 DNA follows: TGTGCCAGCAGTTTAAGGGGACAGGGGAGTCAGCCCCAGCATTTT.